This T cell receptor beta chain is from a study of T cell changes during pregnancy in multiple sclerosis. Clones were sequenced by immunoSEQ multiplex PCR, and TCRdb holds only the in-frame ones, with some missing. The data contain tens of thousands of clones, over 75% of them singletons. The germline CDR1 and CDR2 sequences are ENHRY and SYGVKD. V was trimmed by 0 bases and J by 4 bases, leaving 6 bases between them. This CDR3 contains 14 residues. This TCR came from a female donor with multiple sclerosis, enrolled in a pregnancy study. The source was CD8+ T cells from peripheral blood mononuclear cells, collected after pregnancy. The rearrangement uses TRBV10-3 and TRBJ2-2, with D perhaps matching TRBD1 (6 bases). The CDR3 loop is CAISESGGTGELFF. The CDR3 DNA follows: TGTGCCATCAGTGAGTCAGGGGGCACCGGGGAGCTGTTTTTT.